The present T cell receptor beta chain was sequenced within a study of T-cell reconstitution after alpha-beta-depleted transplantation in children. Unique molecular identifiers featured in how the TCRbeta library was prepared. TCRdb processed the PCR reads anew with MiXCR; each CDR3 protein has one entry. The data show about 230,000 distinct CDR3 sequences, 12% seen once. At least ten counts were recorded for this clonotype. This sequence originates from a human donor who donated a stem cell graft to a child with acute lymphoblastic leukemia. The sequences come from PBMCs from the stem cell graft donor, collected from the stem cell graft.

The CDR3 here is CASSPTGGAYEQYF. CDR3 nucleotide sequence: TGTGCCAGCAGCCCTACGGGCGGAGCCTACGAGCAGTACTTC. The chain uses TRBV7-2 and TRBJ2-7; D is unresolved. This CDR3 is 14 amino acids long. The ends were cut back, 5 bases at V and 2 bases at J, with 13 bases in the middle. Germline lookup yields CDR1 SGHTA and CDR2 FQGNSA.